This T cell receptor (beta chain) was identified during a study of memory CD4+ T cells and cytomegalovirus serostatus. Study information: Of the healthy Belgian adults, fewer than 10 were CMV seropositive and 24 seronegative. Study results and limitations: Repertoires predicted CMV serostatus with median bootstrapped AUC of around 0.95.

Generated by immunoSEQ multiplex PCR, the TCRdb table keeps only in-frame clones and is missing some. The table lists around 88,000 clones, about four fifths of them singletons. The sort gate was single viable CD3+CD4+CD8-CD45RO+ cells for memory CD4+ T cells. Serostatus was set by detecting CMV pp150, pp28, p38, p52 IgG. After thawing, CD4+ T cells were positively selected. V shed 11 bases and J shed 2 bases, with 17 bases lying between them. Germline CDR1 MNHNS, CDR2 SASEGT. CDR3 length equals 14 residues. Points on this clone: The antigen remains undetermined.

Input material: memory CD4+ T cells from blood. The V gene is TRBV6-1, the J gene TRBJ2-3; D not certain. This sequence was found in an adult in good health and CMV-seropositive. CDR3 DNA sequence: TGTGCCTCGGTTATCGCCCATAACACAGATACGCAGTATTTT. Translating it yields CASVIAHNTDTQYF.